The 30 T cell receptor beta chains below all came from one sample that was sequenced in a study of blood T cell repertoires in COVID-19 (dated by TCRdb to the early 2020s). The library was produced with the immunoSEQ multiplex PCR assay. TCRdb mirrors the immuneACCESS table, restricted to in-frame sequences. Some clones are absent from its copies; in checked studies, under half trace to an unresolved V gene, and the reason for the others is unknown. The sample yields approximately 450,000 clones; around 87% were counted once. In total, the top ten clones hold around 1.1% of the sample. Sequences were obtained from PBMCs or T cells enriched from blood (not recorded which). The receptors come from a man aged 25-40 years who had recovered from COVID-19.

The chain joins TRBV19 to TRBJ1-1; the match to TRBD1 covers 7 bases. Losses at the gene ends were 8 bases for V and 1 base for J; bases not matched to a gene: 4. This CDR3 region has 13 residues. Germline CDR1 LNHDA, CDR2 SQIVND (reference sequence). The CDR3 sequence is CASRQGGNTEAFF. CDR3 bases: TGTGCCAGTCGACAGGGAGGGAACACTGAAGCTTTCTTT.

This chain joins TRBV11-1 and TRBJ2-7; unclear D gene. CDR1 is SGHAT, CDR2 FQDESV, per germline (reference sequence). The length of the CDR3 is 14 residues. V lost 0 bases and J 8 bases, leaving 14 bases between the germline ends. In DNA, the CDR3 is TGTGCCAGCAGCTTAGCGCTTTTCGGGTTCCAGCAGTACTTC. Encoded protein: CASSLALFGFQQYF.

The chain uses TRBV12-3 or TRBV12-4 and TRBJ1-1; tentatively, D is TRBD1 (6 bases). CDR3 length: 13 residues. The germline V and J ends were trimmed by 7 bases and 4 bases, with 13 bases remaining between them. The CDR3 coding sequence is TGTGCCAGCAACTCGGACAGAAGCACTGAAGCTTTCTTT. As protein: CASNSDRSTEAFF.

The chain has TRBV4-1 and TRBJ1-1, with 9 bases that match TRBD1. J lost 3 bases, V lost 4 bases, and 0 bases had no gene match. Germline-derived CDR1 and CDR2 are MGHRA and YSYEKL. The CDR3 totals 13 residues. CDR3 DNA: TGCGCCAGCAGCCGGACAGGGGACACTGAAGCTTTCTTT. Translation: CASSRTGDTEAFF.

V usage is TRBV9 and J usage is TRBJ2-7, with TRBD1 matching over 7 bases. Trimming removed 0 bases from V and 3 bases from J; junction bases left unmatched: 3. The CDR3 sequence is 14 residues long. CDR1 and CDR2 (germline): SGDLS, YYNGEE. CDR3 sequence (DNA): TGTGCCAGCAGCGTAGGGGACAGAGTCTACGAGCAGTACTTC. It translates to CASSVGDRVYEQYF.

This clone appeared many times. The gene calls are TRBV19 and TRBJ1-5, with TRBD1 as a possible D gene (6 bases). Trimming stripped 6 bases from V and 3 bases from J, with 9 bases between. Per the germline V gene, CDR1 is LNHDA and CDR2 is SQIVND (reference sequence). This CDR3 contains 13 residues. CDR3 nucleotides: TGTGCCAGTAGGGACAGATCCAATCAGCCCCAGCATTTT. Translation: CASRDRSNQPQHF. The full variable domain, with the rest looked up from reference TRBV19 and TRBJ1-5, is DGGITQSPKYLFRKEGQNVTLSCEQNLNHDAMYWYRQDPGQGLRLIYYSQIVNDFQKGDIAEGYSVSREKKESFPLTVTSAQKNPTAFYLCASRDRSNQPQHFGDGTRLSIL.

CDR3 amino acids: CASSSYRVTEAFF. In DNA form, the CDR3 reads TGTGCCAGTAGTTCATACAGGGTCACTGAAGCTTTCTTT. The chain has TRBV19 and TRBJ1-1, with TRBD1 as a possible D gene (6 bases). CDR1 is LNHDA and CDR2 is SQIVND in the germline V gene (reference sequence). This CDR3 has 13 residues. V was shortened by 5 bases and J by 4 bases, with 11 bases between the two germline ends.

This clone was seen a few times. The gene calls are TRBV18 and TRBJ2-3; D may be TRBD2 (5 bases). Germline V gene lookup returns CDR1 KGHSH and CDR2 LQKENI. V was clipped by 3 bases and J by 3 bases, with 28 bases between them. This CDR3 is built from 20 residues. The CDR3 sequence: CASSPAPPSRWGASTDTQYF. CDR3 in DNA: TGTGCCAGCTCACCCGCACCACCGAGTAGGTGGGGAGCCTCTACAGATACGCAGTATTTT.

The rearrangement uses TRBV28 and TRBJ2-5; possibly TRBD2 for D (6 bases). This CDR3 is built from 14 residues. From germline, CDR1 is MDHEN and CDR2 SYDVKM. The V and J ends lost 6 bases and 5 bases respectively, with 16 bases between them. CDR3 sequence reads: CASRRGPGGETQYF. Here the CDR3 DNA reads TGTGCCAGCAGACGCGGCCCCGGAGGGGAGACCCAGTACTTC.

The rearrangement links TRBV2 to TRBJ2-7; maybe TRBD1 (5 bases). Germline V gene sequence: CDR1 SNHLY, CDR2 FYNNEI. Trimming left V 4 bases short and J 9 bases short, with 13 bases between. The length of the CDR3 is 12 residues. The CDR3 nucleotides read TGTGCCAGCAGTGCAGGGCCGCCAGGGCAGTACTTC. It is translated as CASSAGPPGQYF.

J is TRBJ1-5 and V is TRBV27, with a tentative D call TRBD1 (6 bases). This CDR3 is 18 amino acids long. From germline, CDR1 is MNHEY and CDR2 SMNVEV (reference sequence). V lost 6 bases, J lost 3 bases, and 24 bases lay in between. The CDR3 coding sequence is TGTGCCAGCAGCGTCTCATGGCCCATAGGGGGATTCAATCAGCCCCAGCATTTT. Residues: CASSVSWPIGGFNQPQHF.

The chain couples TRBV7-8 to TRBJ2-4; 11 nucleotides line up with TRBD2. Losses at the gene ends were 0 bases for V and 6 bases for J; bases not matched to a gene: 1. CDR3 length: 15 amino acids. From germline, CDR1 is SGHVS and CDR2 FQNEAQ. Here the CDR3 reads CASSLAGTSGNIQYF. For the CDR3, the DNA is TGTGCCAGCAGCTTAGCGGGGACTAGCGGAAACATTCAGTACTTC.

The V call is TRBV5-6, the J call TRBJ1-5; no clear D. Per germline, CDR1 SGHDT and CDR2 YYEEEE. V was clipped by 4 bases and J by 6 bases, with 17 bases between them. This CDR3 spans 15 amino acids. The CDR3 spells CASSLGPEGGQPQHF. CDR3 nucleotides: TGTGCCAGCAGCCTCGGGCCCGAAGGAGGTCAGCCCCAGCATTTT.

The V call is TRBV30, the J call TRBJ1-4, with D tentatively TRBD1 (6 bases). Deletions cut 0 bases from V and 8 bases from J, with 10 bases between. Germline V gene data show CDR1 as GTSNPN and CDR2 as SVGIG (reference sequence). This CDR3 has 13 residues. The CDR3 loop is CAWSVGQGEKLFF. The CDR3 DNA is TGTGCCTGGAGTGTGGGACAAGGGGAAAAACTGTTTTTT.

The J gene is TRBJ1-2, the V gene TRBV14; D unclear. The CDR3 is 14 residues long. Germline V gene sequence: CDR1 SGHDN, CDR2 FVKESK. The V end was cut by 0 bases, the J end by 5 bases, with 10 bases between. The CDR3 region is CASSQEATDYGYTF. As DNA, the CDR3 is TGTGCCAGCAGCCAAGAAGCAACAGATTATGGCTACACCTTC. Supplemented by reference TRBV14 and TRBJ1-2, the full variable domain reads EAGVTQFPSHSVIEKGQTVTLRCDPISGHDNLYWYRRVMGKEIKFLLHFVKESKQDESGMPNNRFLAERTGGTYSTLKVQPAELEDSGVYFCASSQEATDYGYTFGSGTRLTVV.

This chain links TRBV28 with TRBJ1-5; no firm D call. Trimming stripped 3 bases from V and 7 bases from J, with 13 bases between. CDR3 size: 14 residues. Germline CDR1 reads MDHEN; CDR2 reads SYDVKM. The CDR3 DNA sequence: TGTGCCAGCAGTTTGGCCGTCTGGGAGCAGCCCCAGCATTTT. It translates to CASSLAVWEQPQHF.

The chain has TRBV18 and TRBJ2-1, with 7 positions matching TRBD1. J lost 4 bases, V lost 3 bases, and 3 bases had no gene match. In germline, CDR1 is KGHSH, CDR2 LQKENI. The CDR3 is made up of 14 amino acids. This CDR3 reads CASSPPGQYNEQFF. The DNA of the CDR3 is TGTGCCAGCTCACCGCCGGGACAGTACAATGAGCAGTTCTTC.

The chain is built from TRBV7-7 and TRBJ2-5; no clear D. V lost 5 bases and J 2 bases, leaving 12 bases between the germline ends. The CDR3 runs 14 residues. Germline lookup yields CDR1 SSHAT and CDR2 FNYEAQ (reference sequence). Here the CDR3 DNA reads TGTGCCAGCAGCGAATCAGTACAGCAAGAGACCCAGTACTTC. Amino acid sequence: CASSESVQQETQYF. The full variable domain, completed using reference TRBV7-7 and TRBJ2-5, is GAGVSQSPRYKVTKRGQDVTLRCDPISSHATLYWYQQALGQGPEFLTYFNYEAQPDKSGLPSDRFSAERPEGSISTLTIQRTEQRDSAMYRCASSESVQQETQYFGPGTRLLVL.

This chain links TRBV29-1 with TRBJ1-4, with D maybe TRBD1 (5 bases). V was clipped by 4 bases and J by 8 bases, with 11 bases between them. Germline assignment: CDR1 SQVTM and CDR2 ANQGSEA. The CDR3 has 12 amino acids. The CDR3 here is CSVGGMREKLFF. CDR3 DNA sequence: TGCAGCGTTGGGGGCATGAGAGAAAAACTGTTTTTT.

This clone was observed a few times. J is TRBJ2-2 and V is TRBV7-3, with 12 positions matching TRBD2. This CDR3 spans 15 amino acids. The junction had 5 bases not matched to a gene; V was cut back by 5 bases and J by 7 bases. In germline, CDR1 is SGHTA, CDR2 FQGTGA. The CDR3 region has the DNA TGTGCCAGCAGCCCACTAGCGGGAGGAGGCGGGGAGCTGTTTTTT. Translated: CASSPLAGGGGELFF. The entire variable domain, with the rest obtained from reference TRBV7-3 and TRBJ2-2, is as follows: GAGVSQTPSNKVTEKGKYVELRCDPISGHTALYWYRQSLGQGPEFLIYFQGTGAADDSGLPNDRFFAVRPEGSVSTLKIQRTERGDSAVYLCASSPLAGGGGELFFGEGSRLTVL.

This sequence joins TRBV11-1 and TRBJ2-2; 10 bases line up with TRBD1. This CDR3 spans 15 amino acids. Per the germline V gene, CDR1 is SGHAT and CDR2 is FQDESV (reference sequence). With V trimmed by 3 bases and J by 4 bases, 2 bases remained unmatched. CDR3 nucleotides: TGTGCCAGCAGCTTGGACAGGGGGAGCACCGGGGAGCTGTTTTTT. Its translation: CASSLDRGSTGELFF.

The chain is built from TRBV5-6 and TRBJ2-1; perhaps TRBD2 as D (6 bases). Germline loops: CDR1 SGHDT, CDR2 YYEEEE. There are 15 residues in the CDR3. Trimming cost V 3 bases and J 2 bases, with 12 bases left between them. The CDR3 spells CASSSRDSPYNEQFF. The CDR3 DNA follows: TGTGCCAGCAGCTCCCGGGACTCACCCTACAATGAGCAGTTCTTC.

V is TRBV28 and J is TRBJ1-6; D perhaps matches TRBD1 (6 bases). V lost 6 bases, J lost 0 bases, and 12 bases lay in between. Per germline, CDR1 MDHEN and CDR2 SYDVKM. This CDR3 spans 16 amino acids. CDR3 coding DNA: TGTGCCAGCAGGGGGGCGGACAGCTCCTATAATTCACCCCTCCACTTT. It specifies CASRGADSSYNSPLHF.

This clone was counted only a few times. CDR3 sequence reads: CASSPEGGINQPQHF. The DNA for the CDR3 is TGTGCCAGCAGCCCCGAGGGCGGGATCAATCAGCCCCAGCATTTT. This chain connects TRBV7-2 to TRBJ1-5, with unresolved D. The germline V gene has CDR1 SGHTA and CDR2 FQGNSA. The CDR3 sequence is 15 residues long. The V and J ends lost 5 bases and 3 bases respectively, with 14 bases between them.

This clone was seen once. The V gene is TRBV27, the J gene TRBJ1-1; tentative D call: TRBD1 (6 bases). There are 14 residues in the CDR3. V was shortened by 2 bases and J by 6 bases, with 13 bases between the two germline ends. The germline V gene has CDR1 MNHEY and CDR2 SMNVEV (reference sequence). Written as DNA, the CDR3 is TGTGCCAGCAGTTTAGCGGGGGCCTCTTCTGAAGCTTTCTTT. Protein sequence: CASSLAGASSEAFF.

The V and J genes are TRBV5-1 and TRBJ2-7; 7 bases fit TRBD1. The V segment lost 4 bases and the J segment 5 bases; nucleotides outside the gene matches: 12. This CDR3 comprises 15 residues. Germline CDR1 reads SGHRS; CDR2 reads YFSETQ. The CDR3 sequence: CASSMQGEIQDEQYF. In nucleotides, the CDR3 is TGCGCCAGCAGCATGCAGGGGGAGATCCAGGACGAGCAGTACTTC.

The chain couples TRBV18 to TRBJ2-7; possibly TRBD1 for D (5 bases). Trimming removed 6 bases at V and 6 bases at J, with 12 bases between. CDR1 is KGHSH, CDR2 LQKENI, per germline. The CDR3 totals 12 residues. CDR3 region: CASSPQGLEQYF. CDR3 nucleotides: TGTGCCAGCTCTCCCCAGGGTCTCGAGCAGTACTTC.

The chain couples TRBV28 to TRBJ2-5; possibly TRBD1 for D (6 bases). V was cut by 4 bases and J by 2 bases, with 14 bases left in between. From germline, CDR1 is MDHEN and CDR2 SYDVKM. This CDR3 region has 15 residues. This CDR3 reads CASSYPRTEQETQYF. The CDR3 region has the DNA TGTGCCAGCAGTTACCCGAGGACAGAACAAGAGACCCAGTACTTC.

Written as DNA, the CDR3 is TGTGCCTGGAGTGTATGGGTTAGCGGGTACGAGCAGTACTTC. Amino acids: CAWSVWVSGYEQYF. The chain combines TRBV30 with TRBJ2-7; TRBD2 matches at 7 bases. Germline CDR1 GTSNPN, CDR2 SVGIG (reference sequence). There are 14 residues in the CDR3. V lost 0 bases, J lost 4 bases, and 6 bases stayed unmatched.

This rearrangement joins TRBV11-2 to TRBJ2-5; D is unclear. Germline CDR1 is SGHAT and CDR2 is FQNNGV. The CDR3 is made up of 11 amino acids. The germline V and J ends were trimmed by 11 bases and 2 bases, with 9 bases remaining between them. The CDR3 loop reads CASLEQETQYF. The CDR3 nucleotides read TGTGCCTCCCTGGAGCAAGAGACCCAGTACTTC. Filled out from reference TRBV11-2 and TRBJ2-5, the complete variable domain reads EAGVAQSPRYKIIEKRQSVAFWCNPISGHATLYWYQQILGQGPKLLIQFQNNGVVDDSQLPKDRFSAERLKGVDSTLKIQPAKLEDSAVYLCASLEQETQYFGPGTRLLVL.